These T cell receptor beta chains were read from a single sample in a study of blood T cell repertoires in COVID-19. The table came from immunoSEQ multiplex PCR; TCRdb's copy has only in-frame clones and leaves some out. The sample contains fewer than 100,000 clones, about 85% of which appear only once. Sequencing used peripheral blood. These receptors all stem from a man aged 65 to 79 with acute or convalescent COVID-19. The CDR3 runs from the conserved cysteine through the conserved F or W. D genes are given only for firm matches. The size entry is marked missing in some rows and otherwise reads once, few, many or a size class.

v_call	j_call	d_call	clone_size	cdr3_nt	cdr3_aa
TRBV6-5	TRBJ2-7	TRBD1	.	TGTGCCAGCACCTTGGGACAGGGCACCTACGAGCAGTACTTC	CASTLGQGTYEQYF
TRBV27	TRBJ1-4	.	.	TGTGCCAGCAGACGTACGGGGGGAGGGGTCAGTAATGAAAAACTGTTTTTT	CASRRTGGGVSNEKLFF
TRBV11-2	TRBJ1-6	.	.	TGTGCCAGCAGCTTAGATTTACCAGTTTCACCCCTCCACTTT	CASSLDLPVSPLHF
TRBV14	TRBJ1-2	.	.	TGTGCCAGCAGCCAAGACGCAGGGATTAGCGGCTACACCTTC	CASSQDAGISGYTF
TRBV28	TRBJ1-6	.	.	TGTGCCAGCAGTTTCTTTAATTCACCCCTCCACTTT	CASSFFNSPLHF
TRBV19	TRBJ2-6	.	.	TGTGCCAGTAGTCTACCTTTTGCAGGTCTTCGCTCTGGGGCCAACGTCCTGACTTTC	CASSLPFAGLRSGANVLTF
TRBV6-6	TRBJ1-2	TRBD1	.	TGTGCCAGCAGTTACTCCAGCAGGGACAGGGGGGAGGGCTACACCTTC	CASSYSSRDRGEGYTF
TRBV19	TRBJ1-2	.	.	TGTGCCAGTAGTATGGGGACAAAATTAGACTATGGCTACACCTTC	CASSMGTKLDYGYTF
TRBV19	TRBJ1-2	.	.	TGTGCCAGTAGTATATTATCGACAGAAAGTTTTAACTATGGCTACACCTTC	CASSILSTESFNYGYTF
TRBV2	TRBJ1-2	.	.	TGTGCCAGCAGTGACCGGGGTATCTATGGCTACACCTTC	CASSDRGIYGYTF
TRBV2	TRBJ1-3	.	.	TGTGCCAGCAGACCACCCCACGCCAGTTACTCTGGAAACACCATATATTTT	CASRPPHASYSGNTIYF
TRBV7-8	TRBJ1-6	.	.	TGTGCCAGCAGCTTAGGGTACGGCTATAATTCACCCCTCCACTTT	CASSLGYGYNSPLHF
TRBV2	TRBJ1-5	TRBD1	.	TGTGCCAGCAGGATACGGACAGGGAATCAGCCCCAGCATTTT	CASRIRTGNQPQHF
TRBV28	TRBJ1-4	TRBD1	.	TGTGCCAGCAGTCCAACAGGGGAGGTCGGTGAAAAACTGTTTTTT	CASSPTGEVGEKLFF
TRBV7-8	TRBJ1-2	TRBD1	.	TGTGCCAGCAGCTTTGGACAGGGCCGGTATGGCTACACCTTC	CASSFGQGRYGYTF
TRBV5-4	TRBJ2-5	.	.	TGTGCCAGCAGCAGGACAGATACCCAAGAGACCCAGTACTTC	CASSRTDTQETQYF
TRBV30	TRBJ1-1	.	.	TGTGCCCTGGGGAGGATGAACACTGAAGCTTTCTTT	CALGRMNTEAFF
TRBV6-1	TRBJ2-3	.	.	TGTGCCAGCAGTGAAGAGGGACTGTTATTCACAGATACGCAGTATTTT	CASSEEGLLFTDTQYF
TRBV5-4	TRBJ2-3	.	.	TGTGCCAGCAGCTTTCAAATCAGCACAGATACGCAGTATTTT	CASSFQISTDTQYF
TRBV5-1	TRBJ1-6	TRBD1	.	TGCGCCAGCAGCTTGGATGCAGGGGGAAATTCACCCCTCCACTTT	CASSLDAGGNSPLHF
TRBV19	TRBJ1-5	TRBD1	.	TGTGCCAGTAGTATTCTTTCGACAGGGGGGACTAGCAATCAGCCCCAGCATTTT	CASSILSTGGTSNQPQHF
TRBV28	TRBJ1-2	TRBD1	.	TGTGCCAGCAGCCTCTTACAGGGGGCGCGGTATGGCTACACCTTC	CASSLLQGARYGYTF
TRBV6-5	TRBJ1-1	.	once	TGTGCCAGCAGTTACTCGGCGGGAACTGAAGCTTTCTTT	CASSYSAGTEAFF
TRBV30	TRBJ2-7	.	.	TGTGCCTCCGAATTTCCAGGGGTCCCCCGGGACGAGCAGTACTTC	CASEFPGVPRDEQYF
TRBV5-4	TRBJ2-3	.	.	TGTGCCAGCAGCTCTCGAGGAACAGATACGCAGTATTTT	CASSSRGTDTQYF
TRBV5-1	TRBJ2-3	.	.	TGCGCCAGCAGGTCTGGGAGAGCAGATACGCAGTATTTT	CASRSGRADTQYF
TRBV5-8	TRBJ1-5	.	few	TGTGCCAGCAGCCTCCTTCAGGGAACTGAACAGCCCCAGCATTTT	CASSLLQGTEQPQHF
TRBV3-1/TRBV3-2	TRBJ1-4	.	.	TGTGCCAGCAGCCCTGTCGGGGGGCGAGAAAAACTGTTTTTT	CASSPVGGREKLFF
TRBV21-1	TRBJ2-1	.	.	TGTGCCAGCAGCAAAAGACTAGCGGGGATTAGCAATGAGCAGTTCTTC	CASSKRLAGISNEQFF
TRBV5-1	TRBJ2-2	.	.	TGCGCCAGCAGCCCGCTGGGCAGCCCAGTTAGTGGCGGGGAGCTGTTTTTT	CASSPLGSPVSGGELFF
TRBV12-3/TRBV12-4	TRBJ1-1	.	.	TGTGCCAGCACCCAACAGGAGAACACTGAAGCTTTCTTT	CASTQQENTEAFF
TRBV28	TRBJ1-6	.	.	TGTGCCAGCAGTGCAGGTGGAGGGGATGGGAATTCACCCCTCCACTTT	CASSAGGGDGNSPLHF
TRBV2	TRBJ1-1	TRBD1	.	TGTGCCAGCAGTTACAGGGGCACTGAAGCTTTCTTT	CASSYRGTEAFF